Sequencing of this TCR beta chain was carried out in a study of beta chain features in type 1 diabetes. Study conclusions and caveats: Any PCR bias toward short templates would affect both groups alike.

Since all of the isolated RNA was reverse transcribed, expressed TCRB transcripts were what got sequenced. Using immunoSEQ multiplex PCR, the repertoire was profiled, and TCRdb retains in-frame clones only, with some absent. There are 150,000 to 180,000 clones in the sample; 8.5% to 14% occur only once, and around 2% lies in the top ten. The CDR3 covers 14 residues. Trimming pared 4 bases from V and 4 bases from J, leaving 12 bases between. Germline CDR1 and CDR2: SGDLS and YYNGEE. Concerning this clone itself: Its antigen is unidentified. The sample carries other DNA sequences with the same CDR3.

The J gene is TRBJ2-1, the V gene TRBV9; the D call may be TRBD1 or TRBD2 (5 bases each). Sequencing was done on a sample of central memory CD4+ T cells from blood. The receptor was isolated from a man aged 18-30 years in good health. The CDR3 sequence: CASSPGLGYNEQFF. The CDR3 DNA reads TGTGCCAGCAGCCCGGGGCTCGGGTACAATGAGCAGTTCTTC.